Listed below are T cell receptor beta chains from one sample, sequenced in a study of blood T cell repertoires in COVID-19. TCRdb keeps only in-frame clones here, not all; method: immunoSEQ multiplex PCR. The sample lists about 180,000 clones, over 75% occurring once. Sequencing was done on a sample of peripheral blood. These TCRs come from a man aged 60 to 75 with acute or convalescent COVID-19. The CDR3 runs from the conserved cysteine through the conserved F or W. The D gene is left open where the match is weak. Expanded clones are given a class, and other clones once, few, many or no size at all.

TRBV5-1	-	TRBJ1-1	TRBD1	TGCGCCAGCAGCATCGGACAGGGGATGAACACTGAAGCTTTCTTT	CASSIGQGMNTEAFF
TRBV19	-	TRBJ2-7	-	TGTGCCAGTAGTCCGCGACAGGATCGAGGCGAGCAGTACTTC	CASSPRQDRGEQYF
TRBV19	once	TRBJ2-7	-	TGTGCCAGTAGTGGTGGTCGCCAGTCTGACGAGCAGTACTTC	CASSGGRQSDEQYF
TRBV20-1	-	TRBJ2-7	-	TGCAGTGCCCCTTCCCCTTACGAGCAGTACTTC	CSAPSPYEQYF
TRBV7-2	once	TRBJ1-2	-	TGTGCCAGCAGCTTTTCCGGGACATCCTCTGCGTTTGGCTACACCTTC	CASSFSGTSSAFGYTF
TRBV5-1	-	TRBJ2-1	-	TGCGCCAGCAGCTCCTGGCGTCGGCGGGACTACAATGAGCAGTTCTTC	CASSSWRRRDYNEQFF
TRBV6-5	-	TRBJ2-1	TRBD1	TGTGCCAGCATAGGGACAGAAAGGAATGAGCAGTTCTTC	CASIGTERNEQFF
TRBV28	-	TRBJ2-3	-	TGTGCCAGCAGCCCCCAGCTTCGAGGGCTAGGCCAGGATACGCAGTATTTT	CASSPQLRGLGQDTQYF
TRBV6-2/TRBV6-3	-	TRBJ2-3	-	TGTGCCAGCAGTCCAGGGGCAGATACGCAGTATTTT	CASSPGADTQYF
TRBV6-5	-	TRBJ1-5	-	TGTGCCAGCATTCCTGGCACAGGGAATCAGCCCCAGCATTTT	CASIPGTGNQPQHF
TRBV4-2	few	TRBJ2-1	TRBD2	TGTGCCAGCAGCCAAGACGGGACTAGCGGGAGTGATGAGCAGTTCTTC	CASSQDGTSGSDEQFF
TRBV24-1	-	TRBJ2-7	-	TGTGCCACCAGTGGAACTAGCAGGGGGGAGCAGTACTTC	CATSGTSRGEQYF
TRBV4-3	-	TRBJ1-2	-	TGCGCCAGCAGCCAAGATATGTACAGCCAGTACTATGGCTACACCTTC	CASSQDMYSQYYGYTF
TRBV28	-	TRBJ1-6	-	TGTGCCAGCAAAGCGGAATATAATTCACCCCTCCACTTT	CASKAEYNSPLHF
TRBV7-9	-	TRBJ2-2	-	TGTGCCAGCAGCTTAGGTTTCAGGATCATGAACACCGGGGAGCTGTTTTTT	CASSLGFRIMNTGELFF
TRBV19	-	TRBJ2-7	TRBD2	TGTGCCACTGGGACTAGCGGCTCCTACGAGCAGTACTTC	CATGTSGSYEQYF
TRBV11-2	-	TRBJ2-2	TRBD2	TGTGCCAGCAGCCCGACTAGCGGGAGGGCCGGGGAGCTGTTTTTT	CASSPTSGRAGELFF
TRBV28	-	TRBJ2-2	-	TGTGCCAGCAGTTTAGCCGCGGAAGCGAACACCGGGGAGCTGTTTTTT	CASSLAAEANTGELFF
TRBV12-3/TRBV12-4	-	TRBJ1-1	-	TGTGCCAGCAGTTTAGTTGGGCGGGCTGAAGCTTTCTTT	CASSLVGRAEAFF
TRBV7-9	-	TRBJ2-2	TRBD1	TGTGCCAGCAGCCATCGACAGGGCAACGGGGAGCTGTTTTTT	CASSHRQGNGELFF
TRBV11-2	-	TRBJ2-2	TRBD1	TGTGCCAGCAGCTTAAGGGGGCCCGCCGGGGAGCTGTTTTTT	CASSLRGPAGELFF
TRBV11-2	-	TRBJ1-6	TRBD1	TGTGCCAGCAGCTTTAGGGGACAGGGGGATTCACCCCTCCACTTT	CASSFRGQGDSPLHF
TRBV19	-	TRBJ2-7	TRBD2	TGTGCCAGTAGTATAGATCTACTAGCGGGAGTATCGTACGAGCAGTACTTC	CASSIDLLAGVSYEQYF
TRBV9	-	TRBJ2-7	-	TGTGCCAGCAGCGAGAGCCCCAGTACCGGGGGTTCCGAGCAGTACTTC	CASSESPSTGGSEQYF
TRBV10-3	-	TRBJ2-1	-	TGTGCCATCAGTGGGGCCAACAATGAGCAGTTCTTC	CAISGANNEQFF
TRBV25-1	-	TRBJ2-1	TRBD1	TGTGCCAGCAGCGGGACAGGGAGCAACAATGAGCAGTTCTTC	CASSGTGSNNEQFF
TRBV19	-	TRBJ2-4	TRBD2	TGTGCCAGTAGACCCCGGACTAGCGGGAGTGGAGACAAAAACATTCAGTACTTC	CASRPRTSGSGDKNIQYF
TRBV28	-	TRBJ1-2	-	TGTGCCAGCAGTTTAACATGGGGCGGGGATGGCTACACCTTC	CASSLTWGGDGYTF
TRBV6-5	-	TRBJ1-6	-	TGTGCCAGCAGTTACTCTGGGGCGGGGTGGCATTCACCCCTCCACTTT	CASSYSGAGWHSPLHF
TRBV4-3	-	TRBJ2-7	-	TGCGCCAGCAGCCAAGGCGTCACCCCGTCTAGTAACGAGCAGTACTTC	CASSQGVTPSSNEQYF
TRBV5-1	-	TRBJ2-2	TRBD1	TGCGCCAGCAGCACGGGACAGTCGAACACCGGGGAGCTGTTTTTT	CASSTGQSNTGELFF
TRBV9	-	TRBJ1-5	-	TGTGCCAGCAGCGGTGACAGGAATCAGCCCCAGCATTTT	CASSGDRNQPQHF
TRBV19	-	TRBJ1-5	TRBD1	TGTGCCAGTAGTATACTTGGGACAGGGGTGGATCAGCCCCAGCATTTT	CASSILGTGVDQPQHF
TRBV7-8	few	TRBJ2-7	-	TGTGCCAGCACCTCAAAAGCCACCTACGAGCAGTACTTC	CASTSKATYEQYF
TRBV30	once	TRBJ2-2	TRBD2	TGTGCCTGGAGTGGCGGGAGAATAAACACCGGGGAGCTGTTTTTT	CAWSGGRINTGELFF
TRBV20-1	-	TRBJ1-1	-	TGCAGTGCTAGTACACAGGCTCTGAACACTGAAGCTTTCTTT	CSASTQALNTEAFF